These 8 T cell receptor beta chains were sequenced from one sample in a study of CD8 T cells in Susac syndrome. RNA amounts of roughly 0.5 to 1 ug underwent reverse transcription with random hexamers. From the immunoSEQ multiplex PCR reads, TCRdb called clonotypes with MiXCR, one entry per CDR3 protein. The data contain 150,000 to 200,000 distinct CDR3 sequences, 85% to 95% of them seen just once; the ten biggest clones take up 0.12%. Sequencing used CD4+ T cells from PBMCs. Every receptor here comes from a human donor with Susac syndrome.

This chain links TRBV5-4 with TRBJ2-7; 7 bases align to TRBD1. The CDR3 consists of 14 residues. Germline trimming cut 4 bases from V and 5 bases from J; bases unmatched to any gene: 9. Germline assignment: CDR1 SGHNT and CDR2 YYREEE (reference sequence). The CDR3 nucleotides read TGTGCCAGCAGCCCACAAGACAGGGCCAACGAGCAGTACTTC. It translates to CASSPQDRANEQYF.

The chain uses TRBV20-1 and TRBJ1-2; TRBD1 might be the D (5 bases). The CDR3 is 15 residues long. CDR1 is DFQATT and CDR2 is SNEGSKA in the germline V gene (reference sequence). V dropped 4 bases and J dropped 4 bases, with 19 bases sitting between them. CDR3 amino acids: CSATSGTKKGYGYTF. The CDR3 DNA reads as TGCAGTGCTACCTCCGGGACGAAGAAGGGCTATGGCTACACCTTC.

The chain links TRBV7-9 to TRBJ1-3, with 7 bases fitting TRBD1. Unmatched junction bases numbered 11, after V lost 5 bases and J lost 4 bases. Germline V lookup: CDR1 SEHNR, CDR2 FQNEAQ (reference sequence). CDR3 length: 16 amino acids. CDR3 DNA sequence: TGTGCCAGCAGCGTCCACAGGGGATTGGGAGGAAACACCATATATTTT. Amino acids: CASSVHRGLGGNTIYF.

This chain uses TRBV20-1 with TRBJ2-7; D call uncertain. V lost 3 bases and J lost 3, with 9 bases in between. CDR1 DFQATT and CDR2 SNEGSKA come from the germline V gene (reference sequence). The CDR3 has 12 amino acids. Written as DNA, the CDR3 is TGCAGTGCTAGTTCGGAGAACTACGAGCAGTACTTC. It translates to CSASSENYEQYF.

The V gene is TRBV12-3 or TRBV12-4, the J gene TRBJ1-1, with 9 bases identical to TRBD1. The length of the CDR3 is 16 residues. With V trimmed by 5 bases and J by 1 base, 8 bases remained unmatched. For the CDR3, the DNA is TGTGCCAGCAGTCCCGGGACAGGGAGGGGGAACACTGAAGCTTTCTTT. Translated, it gives CASSPGTGRGNTEAFF.

This clonotype came up once. This chain links TRBV12-3 or TRBV12-4 with TRBJ2-3, with D possibly matching TRBD1 (5 bases). V shed 8 bases and J shed 5 bases, with 17 bases lying between them. This CDR3 has 14 residues. CDR3 coding DNA: TGTGCCAGCCGAAGGGGTCAGGTGGGAGATACGCAGTATTTT. Translating gives CASRRGQVGDTQYF.

This clonotype was seen just once. The chain is built from TRBV4-1 and TRBJ2-5; 7 bases agree with TRBD2. The V and J ends lost 7 bases and 4 bases, in that order; junction bases with no gene match: 9. This CDR3 contains 14 residues. Germline V gene lookup returns CDR1 MGHRA and CDR2 YSYEKL. The CDR3 loop reads CASITGGTAETQYF. CDR3 bases: TGCGCCAGCATCACCGGGGGGACGGCAGAGACCCAGTACTTC.

The sample holds a few counts of this clonotype. The V call is TRBV6-1, the J call TRBJ1-2; 7 positions agree with TRBD1. In germline, CDR1 is MNHNS, CDR2 SASEGT. V dropped 6 bases and J dropped 4; count of bases not matched to a gene: 8. This CDR3 comprises 14 residues. The CDR3: CASRLDREPYGYTF. CDR3 coding DNA: TGTGCCAGCAGACTCGACAGGGAGCCCTATGGCTACACCTTC.